The next 19 T cell receptor beta chains were all read from a single sample in a study of OX40 agonist ivuxolimab in advanced cancers. TCRdb's table, derived via immunoSEQ multiplex PCR, lists solely in-frame clones and lacks some. The data hold approximately 80,000 clones, with 65% to 90% observed a single time. Sequencing used CD4+ or CD8+ T cells sorted from blood, obtained in a trial of the OX40 agonist ivuxolimab. The receptors derive from an adult with an advanced solid tumor such as melanoma, head and neck, liver or kidney cancer.

V gene TRBV12-2 combines with J gene TRBJ1-2. TRBV12-2 is a pseudogene locus. The CDR3 has 15 amino acids. CDR3 residues: CASRPPGGGNYGYTF. In DNA form, the CDR3 reads TGTGCAAGTCGCCCGCCGGGGGGGGGAAACTATGGCTACACCTTC.

The CDR3 protein is CASSSGPLAGGTDTQYF. In DNA, the CDR3 is TGTGCCAGCAGCTCTGGACCACTAGCGGGGGGCACAGATACGCAGTATTTT. This chain uses TRBV7-3 with TRBJ2-3; 11 bases are a match to TRBD2. With 4 bases clipped from V and 1 base from J, the junction kept 7 bases outside the gene matches. CDR3 length: 17 amino acids. Germline CDR1 SGHTA, CDR2 FQGTGA.

The gene calls are TRBV11-2 and TRBJ2-3; 9 nucleotides align to TRBD2. Germline lookup yields CDR1 SGHAT and CDR2 FQNNGV. Germline trimming cut 3 bases from V and 4 bases from J; bases unmatched to any gene: 5. CDR3 length: 15 residues. The DNA for the CDR3 is TGTGCCAGCAGCTTCGGCGGGGGGGCCCCAGATACGCAGTATTTT. This codes for CASSFGGGAPDTQYF.

This chain links TRBV6-5 with TRBJ2-2; D uncertain. This CDR3 comprises 15 residues. Deletions cut 2 bases from V and 0 bases from J, with 7 bases between. The germline CDR1 and CDR2 sequences are MNHEY and SVGAGI. The chain's CDR3 is CASSYVTTNTGELFF. CDR3 nucleotide sequence: TGTGCCAGCAGTTACGTGACAACGAACACCGGGGAGCTGTTTTTT.

This clone was counted a few times. The junction differs from germline at one of its ends, possibly a read error. The rearrangement uses TRBV28 and TRBJ1-2; the match to TRBD1 covers 9 bases. The CDR3 contains 15 residues. Germline V gene data show CDR1 as MDHEN and CDR2 as SYDVKM. CDR3 coding DNA: TGTGCCAGCAGTTTATTTCAGGTTAACAGGGGGCAGGTCTACTTC. Its protein product is CASSLFQVNRGQVYF.

The rearrangement uses TRBV7-3 and TRBJ2-6; D unresolved. V lost 2 bases and J lost 2, with 10 bases in between. The CDR3 spans 16 residues. Germline-derived CDR1 and CDR2 are SGHTA and FQGTGA. The CDR3 region is CASSLGSLAGANVLTF. The CDR3 DNA reads as TGTGCCAGCAGCTTAGGTAGCTTAGCTGGGGCCAACGTCCTGACTTTC.

This clone has only one observation. The chain recombines TRBV19 with TRBJ1-2; D may be TRBD1 (6 bases). This CDR3 region has 13 residues. Trimming stripped 4 bases from V and 7 bases from J, with 13 bases between. Germline V gene data show CDR1 as LNHDA and CDR2 as SQIVND (reference sequence). The CDR3 here is CASSTPTGTGYTF. The DNA of the CDR3 is TGTGCCAGTAGTACCCCGACAGGTACTGGCTACACCTTC.

The chain employs TRBV29-1 and TRBJ1-2; tentatively, D is TRBD1 (5 bases). Germline-derived CDR1 and CDR2 are SQVTM and ANQGSEA. The V end lost 6 bases, the J end lost 2 bases, and 16 bases lay between the germline ends. This CDR3 is built from 14 residues. The CDR3 spells CSVDSQGKNYGYTF. In nucleotides, the CDR3 is TGCAGCGTAGATTCCCAGGGAAAGAACTATGGCTACACCTTC.

This chain uses TRBV6-5 with TRBJ1-5; tentatively, D is TRBD1 (5 bases). The CDR3 spans 15 residues. The V gene's germline CDR1 is MNHEY and CDR2 SVGAGI. Trimming took 7 bases from V and 1 from J, leaving 14 bases between them. The CDR3, as DNA: TGTGCCAGCAAAAGGGACTCGGGGAGCAATCAGCCCCAGCATTTT. This translates into CASKRDSGSNQPQHF.

This chain joins TRBV5-1 and TRBJ1-1; D not resolved. The CDR3 is 14 amino acids. Deletions cut 0 bases from V and 2 bases from J, with 8 bases between. Germline lookup yields CDR1 SGHRS and CDR2 YFSETQ. DNA of the CDR3: TGCGCCAGCAGCTTGGGGCAGGTTAACACTGAAGCTTTCTTT. Protein sequence: CASSLGQVNTEAFF.

CDR3 loop: CSVAVGTQYF. In nucleotides, the CDR3 is TGCAGCGTCGCTGTAGGGACCCAGTACTTC. J is TRBJ2-5 and V is TRBV29-1; D unresolved. The CDR3 extends over 10 amino acids. Germline assignment: CDR1 SQVTM and CDR2 ANQGSEA. V was shortened by 6 bases and J by 7 bases, with 9 bases between the two germline ends.

This chain uses TRBV5-1 with TRBJ1-1; 7 nucleotides align to TRBD1. From germline, CDR1 is SGHRS and CDR2 YFSETQ. This CDR3 is 15 amino acids long. The V segment lost 1 base and the J segment 0 bases; nucleotides outside the gene matches: 3. DNA for the CDR3: TGCGCCAGCAGCTTGATGGACAGGATGAACACTGAAGCTTTCTTT. As protein: CASSLMDRMNTEAFF.

V and J are TRBV10-3 and TRBJ2-3, with a possible D match to TRBD1 (6 bases). CDR1 and CDR2 from the germline V gene are ENHRY and SYGVKD. Trimming took 6 bases from V and 6 from J, leaving 13 bases between them. The CDR3 runs to 13 residues. The CDR3 coding sequence is TGTGCCATCAGCGAGGGGGTAGCGGATACGCAGTATTTT. Its translation: CAISEGVADTQYF.

This clone was found once. The chain recombines TRBV11-1 with TRBJ1-1; no firm D call. Per the germline V gene, CDR1 is SGHAT and CDR2 is FQDESV (reference sequence). The CDR3 is made up of 15 amino acids. With 5 bases removed from V and 0 bases from J, the gap between germline ends came to 13 bases. The CDR3 DNA follows: TGTGCCAGCAGCCCCCCGGACGGCCTGAACACTGAAGCTTTCTTT. It translates to CASSPPDGLNTEAFF.

This chain's CDR3 is CAWRRGQGYEQYF. CDR3 nucleotides: TGTGCCTGGAGAAGGGGGCAGGGCTACGAGCAGTACTTC. This chain joins TRBV30 and TRBJ2-7; 7 bases fit TRBD1. Per the germline V gene, CDR1 is GTSNPN and CDR2 is SVGIG (reference sequence). With V trimmed by 3 bases and J by 3 bases, 5 bases remained unmatched. This CDR3 has 13 residues.

The table lists this clone with a count of one. The V and J genes are TRBV18 and TRBJ1-4, with 8 nucleotides matching TRBD1. The J segment lost 5 bases and the V segment lost 8 bases, leaving 4 bases of the junction unmatched. The germline CDR1 and CDR2 sequences are KGHSH and LQKENI. The CDR3 is 13 residues long. CDR3 in amino acids: CASATGGNEKLFF. The CDR3 DNA reads TGTGCCAGCGCCACAGGGGGGAATGAAAAACTGTTTTTT.

The V call is TRBV7-9, the J call TRBJ1-5; 7 bases fit TRBD1. After removal of 1 base from V and 10 bases from J, the junction contained 7 bases not matched to a gene. This CDR3 has 14 residues. From germline, CDR1 is SEHNR and CDR2 FQNEAQ (reference sequence). The CDR3 DNA is TGTGCCAGCAGCTTAGGGGGACAGCAGGGACCCCAGCATTTT. It yields the protein CASSLGGQQGPQHF.

For the CDR3, the DNA is TGTGCCAGCAGTTATCGGACTAGCGGGGACTACGAGCAGTACTTC. Translated, it gives CASSYRTSGDYEQYF. The chain is built from TRBV5-4 and TRBJ2-7, with 12 bases matching TRBD2. Germline lookup yields CDR1 SGHNT and CDR2 YYREEE (reference sequence). This CDR3 has 15 residues. J lost 3 bases, V lost 5 bases, and 6 bases had no gene match. Supplemented by reference TRBV5-4 and TRBJ2-7, the full variable domain reads ETGVTQSPTHLIKTRGQQVTLRCSSQSGHNTVSWYQQALGQGPQFIFQYYREEENGRGNFPPRFSGLQFPNYSSELNVNALELDDSALYLCASSYRTSGDYEQYFGPGTRLTVT.

This chain uses TRBV30 with TRBJ1-4; TRBD1 aligns across 7 bases. V lost 6 bases to trimming and J lost 4 bases; unmatched junction nucleotides: 5. Germline V gene sequence: CDR1 GTSNPN, CDR2 SVGIG (reference sequence). This CDR3 is built from 13 residues. The CDR3 coding sequence is TGTGCCTGCCCGGGACAGCTTAATGAAAAACTGTTTTTT. The encoded protein is CACPGQLNEKLFF.